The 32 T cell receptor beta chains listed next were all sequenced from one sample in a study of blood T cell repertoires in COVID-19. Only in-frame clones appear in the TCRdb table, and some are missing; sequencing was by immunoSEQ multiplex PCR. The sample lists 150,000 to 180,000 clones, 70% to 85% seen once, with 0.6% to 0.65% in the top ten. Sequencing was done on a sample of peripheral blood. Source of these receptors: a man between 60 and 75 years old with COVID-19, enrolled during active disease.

The CDR3 DNA is TGTGCCAGTAGTATCCCCCTCGTAGGGGGCAATCAGCCCCAGCATTTT. This encodes CASSIPLVGGNQPQHF. This rearrangement joins TRBV19 to TRBJ1-5, with D possibly matching TRBD1 (5 bases). The V end was cut by 3 bases, the J end by 2 bases, with 14 bases between. CDR1 is LNHDA, CDR2 SQIVND, per germline (reference sequence). The length of the CDR3 is 16 residues.

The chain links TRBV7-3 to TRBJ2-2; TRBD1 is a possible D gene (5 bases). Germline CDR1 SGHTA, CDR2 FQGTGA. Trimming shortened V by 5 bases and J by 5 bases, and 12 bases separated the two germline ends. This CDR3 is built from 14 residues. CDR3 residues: CASSPGQGTGELFF. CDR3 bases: TGTGCCAGCAGCCCAGGCCAGGGAACCGGGGAGCTGTTTTTT.

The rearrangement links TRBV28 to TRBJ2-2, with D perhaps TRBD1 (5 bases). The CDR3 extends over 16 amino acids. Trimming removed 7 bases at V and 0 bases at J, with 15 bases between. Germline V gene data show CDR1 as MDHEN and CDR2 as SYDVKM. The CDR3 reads CASTKGTGANTGELFF. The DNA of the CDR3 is TGTGCCAGCACCAAAGGAACAGGCGCGAACACCGGGGAGCTGTTTTTT.

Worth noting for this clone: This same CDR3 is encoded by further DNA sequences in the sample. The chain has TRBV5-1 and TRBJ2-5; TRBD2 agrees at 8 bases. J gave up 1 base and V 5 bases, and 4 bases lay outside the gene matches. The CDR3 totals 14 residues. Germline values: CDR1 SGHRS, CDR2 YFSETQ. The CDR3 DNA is TGCGCCAGCAGTCTTACTAGCGGCCAAGAGACCCAGTACTTC. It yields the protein CASSLTSGQETQYF.

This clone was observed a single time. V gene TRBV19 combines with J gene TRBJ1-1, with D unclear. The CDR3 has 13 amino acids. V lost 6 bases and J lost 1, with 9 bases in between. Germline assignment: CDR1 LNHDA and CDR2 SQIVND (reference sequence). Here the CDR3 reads CASRTTPNTEAFF. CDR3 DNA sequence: TGTGCCAGTAGGACGACACCGAACACTGAAGCTTTCTTT.

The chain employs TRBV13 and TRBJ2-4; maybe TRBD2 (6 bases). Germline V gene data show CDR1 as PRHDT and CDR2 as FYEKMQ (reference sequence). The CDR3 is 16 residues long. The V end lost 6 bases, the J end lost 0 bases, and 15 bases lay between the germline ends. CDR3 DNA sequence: TGTGCCAGCAGACGGCGGGGTGGGCTAGCCAAAAACATTCAGTACTTC. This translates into CASRRRGGLAKNIQYF.

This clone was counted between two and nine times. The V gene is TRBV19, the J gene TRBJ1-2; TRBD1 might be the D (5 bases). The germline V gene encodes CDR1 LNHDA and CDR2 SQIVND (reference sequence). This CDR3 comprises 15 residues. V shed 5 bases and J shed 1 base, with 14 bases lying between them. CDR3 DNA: TGTGCCAGTAGTGGACACCTGGTGGGTAACTATGGCTACACCTTC. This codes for CASSGHLVGNYGYTF.

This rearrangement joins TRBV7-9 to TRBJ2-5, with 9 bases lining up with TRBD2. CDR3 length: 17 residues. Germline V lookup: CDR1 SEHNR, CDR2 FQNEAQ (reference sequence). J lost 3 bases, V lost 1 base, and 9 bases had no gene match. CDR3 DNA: TGTGCCAGCAGCTTAGGGACCTCGCGGGGGGGTGAAGAGACCCAGTACTTC. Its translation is CASSLGTSRGGEETQYF.

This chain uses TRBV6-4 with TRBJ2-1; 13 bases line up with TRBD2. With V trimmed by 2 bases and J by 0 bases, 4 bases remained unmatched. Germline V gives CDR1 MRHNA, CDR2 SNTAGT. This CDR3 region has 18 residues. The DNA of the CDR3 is TGTGCCAGCAGTGACGGGGGACTAGCGGGGAGCTCCTACAATGAGCAGTTCTTC. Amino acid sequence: CASSDGGLAGSSYNEQFF.

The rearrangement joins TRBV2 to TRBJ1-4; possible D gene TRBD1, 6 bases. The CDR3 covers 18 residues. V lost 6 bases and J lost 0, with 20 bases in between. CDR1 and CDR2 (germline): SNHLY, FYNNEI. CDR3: CASRLRDIRLATNEKLFF. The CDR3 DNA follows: TGTGCCAGCAGGCTCCGGGACATACGCCTAGCAACTAATGAAAAACTGTTTTTT.

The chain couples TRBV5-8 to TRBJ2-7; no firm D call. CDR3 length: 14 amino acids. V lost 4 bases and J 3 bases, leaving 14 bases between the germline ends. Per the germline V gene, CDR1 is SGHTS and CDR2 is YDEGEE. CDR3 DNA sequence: TGTGCCAGCAGCACATACAACATACGCTACGAGCAGTACTTC. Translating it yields CASSTYNIRYEQYF.

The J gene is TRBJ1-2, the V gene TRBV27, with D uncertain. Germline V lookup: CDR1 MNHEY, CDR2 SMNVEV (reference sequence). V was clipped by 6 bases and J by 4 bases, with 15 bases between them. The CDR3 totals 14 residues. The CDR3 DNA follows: TGTGCCAGCAGCCCCCTCGGAGACTCCTATGGCTACACCTTC. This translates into CASSPLGDSYGYTF.

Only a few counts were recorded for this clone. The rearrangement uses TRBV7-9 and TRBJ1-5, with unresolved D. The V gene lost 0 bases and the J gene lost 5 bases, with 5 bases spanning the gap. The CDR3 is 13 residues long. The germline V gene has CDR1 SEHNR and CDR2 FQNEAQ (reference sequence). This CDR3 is CASSLAGDQPQHF. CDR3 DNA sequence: TGTGCCAGCAGCTTAGCCGGAGATCAGCCCCAGCATTTT.

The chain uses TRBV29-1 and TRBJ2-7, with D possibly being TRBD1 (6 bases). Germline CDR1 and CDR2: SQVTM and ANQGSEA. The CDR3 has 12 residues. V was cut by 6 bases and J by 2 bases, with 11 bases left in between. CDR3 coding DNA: TGCAGCGTAGAGACAGGAACCTACGAGCAGTACTTC. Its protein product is CSVETGTYEQYF.

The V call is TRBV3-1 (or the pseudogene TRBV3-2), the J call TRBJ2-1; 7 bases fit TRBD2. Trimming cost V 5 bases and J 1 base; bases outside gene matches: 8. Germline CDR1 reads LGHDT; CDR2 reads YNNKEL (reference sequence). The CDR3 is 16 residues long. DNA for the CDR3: TGTGCCAGCAGCAATACTAGGGGAGGGTCCTACAATGAGCAGTTCTTC. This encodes CASSNTRGGSYNEQFF.

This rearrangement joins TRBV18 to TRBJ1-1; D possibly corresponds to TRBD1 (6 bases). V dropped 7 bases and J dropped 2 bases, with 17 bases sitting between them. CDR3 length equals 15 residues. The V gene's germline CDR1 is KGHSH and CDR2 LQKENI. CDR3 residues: CASYQGGGANTEAFF. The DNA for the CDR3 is TGTGCCAGCTACCAGGGAGGGGGAGCAAACACTGAAGCTTTCTTT. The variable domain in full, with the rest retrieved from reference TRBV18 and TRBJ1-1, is NAGVMQNPRHLVRRRGQEARLRCSPMKGHSHVYWYRQLPEEGLKFMVYLQKENIIDESGMPKERFSAEFPKEGPSILRIQQVVRGDSAAYFCASYQGGGANTEAFFGQGTRLTVV.

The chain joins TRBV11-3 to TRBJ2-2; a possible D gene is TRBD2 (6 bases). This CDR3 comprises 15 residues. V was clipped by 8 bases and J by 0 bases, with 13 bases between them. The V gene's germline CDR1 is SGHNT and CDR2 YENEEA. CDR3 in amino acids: CASVRASANTGELFF. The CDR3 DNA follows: TGTGCCAGCGTACGAGCTAGCGCGAACACCGGGGAGCTGTTTTTT.

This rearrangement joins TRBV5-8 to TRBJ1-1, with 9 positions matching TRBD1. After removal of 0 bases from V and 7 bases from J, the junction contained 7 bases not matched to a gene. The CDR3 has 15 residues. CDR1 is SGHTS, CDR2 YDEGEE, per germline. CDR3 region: CASSLGRTGVYEAFF. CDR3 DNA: TGTGCCAGCAGCTTGGGCCGGACAGGGGTATATGAAGCTTTCTTT.

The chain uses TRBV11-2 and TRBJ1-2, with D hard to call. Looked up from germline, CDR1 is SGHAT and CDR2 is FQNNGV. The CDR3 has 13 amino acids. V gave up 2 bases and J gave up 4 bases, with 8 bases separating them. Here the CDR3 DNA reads TGTGCCAGCAGCTTAACAGAGAGCTATGGCTACACCTTC. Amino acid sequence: CASSLTESYGYTF.

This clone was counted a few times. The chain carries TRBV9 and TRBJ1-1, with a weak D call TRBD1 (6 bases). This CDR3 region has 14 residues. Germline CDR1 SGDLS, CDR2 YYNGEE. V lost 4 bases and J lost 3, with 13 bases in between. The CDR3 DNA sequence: TGTGCCAGCAGCTTAGGACAGCTGCACACTGAAGCTTTCTTT. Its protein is CASSLGQLHTEAFF.

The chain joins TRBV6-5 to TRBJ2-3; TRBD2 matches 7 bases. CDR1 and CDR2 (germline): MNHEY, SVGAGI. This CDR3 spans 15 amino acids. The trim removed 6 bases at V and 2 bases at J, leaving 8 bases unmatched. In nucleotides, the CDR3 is TGTGCCAGCAGCTCAACTAGCGTGTCCACAGATACGCAGTATTTT. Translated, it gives CASSSTSVSTDTQYF.

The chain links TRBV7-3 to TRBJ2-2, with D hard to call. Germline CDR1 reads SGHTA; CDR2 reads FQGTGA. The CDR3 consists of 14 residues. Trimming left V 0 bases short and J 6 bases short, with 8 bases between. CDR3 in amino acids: CASSLTTAPGELFF. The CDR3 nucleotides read TGTGCCAGCAGCTTAACTACTGCCCCCGGGGAGCTGTTTTTT.

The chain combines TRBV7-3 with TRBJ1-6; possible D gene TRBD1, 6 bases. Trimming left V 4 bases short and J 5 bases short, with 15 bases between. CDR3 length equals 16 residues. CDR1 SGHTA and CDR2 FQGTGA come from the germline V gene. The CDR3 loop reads CASSSKGTTDNSPLHF. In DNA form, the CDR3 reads TGTGCCAGCAGCTCCAAAGGGACAACAGATAATTCACCCCTCCACTTT.

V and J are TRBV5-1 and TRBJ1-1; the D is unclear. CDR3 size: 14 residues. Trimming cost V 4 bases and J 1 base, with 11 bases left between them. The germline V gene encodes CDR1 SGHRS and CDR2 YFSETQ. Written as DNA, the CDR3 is TGCGCCAGCAGCCCCCGGGCGGGGAACACTGAAGCTTTCTTT. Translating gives CASSPRAGNTEAFF.

CDR3 DNA sequence: TGTGCCAGCAGCCTCAGAGGGAGGCCAGCTTTGTATGGCTACACCTTC. This gives the protein CASSLRGRPALYGYTF. The chain is built from TRBV11-2 and TRBJ1-2, with D unresolved. V lost 5 bases, J lost 5 bases, and 21 bases lay in between. CDR1 and CDR2 from the germline V gene are SGHAT and FQNNGV. There are 16 residues in the CDR3.

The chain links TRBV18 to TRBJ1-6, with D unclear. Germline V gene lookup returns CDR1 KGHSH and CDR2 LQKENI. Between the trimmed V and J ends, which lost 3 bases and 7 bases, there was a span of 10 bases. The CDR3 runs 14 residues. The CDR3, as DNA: TGTGCCAGCTCACCGCGGGGAGACAATTCACCCCTCCACTTT. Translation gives CASSPRGDNSPLHF.

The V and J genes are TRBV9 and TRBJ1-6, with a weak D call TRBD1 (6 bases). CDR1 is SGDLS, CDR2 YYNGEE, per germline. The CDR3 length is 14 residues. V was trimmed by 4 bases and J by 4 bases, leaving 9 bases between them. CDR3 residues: CASSPGQYNSPLHF. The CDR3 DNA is TGTGCCAGCAGCCCCGGACAGTATAATTCACCCCTCCACTTT.

The CDR3 protein is CASSIGGPGQPQHF. In DNA, the CDR3 is TGTGCCAGTAGTATAGGGGGCCCGGGCCAGCCCCAGCATTTT. The chain combines TRBV19 with TRBJ1-5; possibly TRBD1 for D (5 bases). The CDR3 consists of 14 residues. With 1 base removed from V and 7 bases from J, the gap between germline ends came to 11 bases. In germline, CDR1 is LNHDA, CDR2 SQIVND (reference sequence).

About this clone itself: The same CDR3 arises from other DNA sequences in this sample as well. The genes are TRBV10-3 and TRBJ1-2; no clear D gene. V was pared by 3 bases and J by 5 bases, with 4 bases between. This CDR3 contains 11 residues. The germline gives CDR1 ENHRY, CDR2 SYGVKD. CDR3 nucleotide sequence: TGTGCCATCAGTGATCCGTATGGCTACACCTTC. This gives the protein CAISDPYGYTF.

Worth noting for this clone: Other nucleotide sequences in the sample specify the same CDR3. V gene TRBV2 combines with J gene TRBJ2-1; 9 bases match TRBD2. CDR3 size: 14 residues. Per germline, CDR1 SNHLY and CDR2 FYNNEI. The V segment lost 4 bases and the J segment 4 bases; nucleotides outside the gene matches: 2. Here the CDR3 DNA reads TGTGCCAGCAGTGGGCGGGAGGGGTACAATGAGCAGTTCTTC. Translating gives CASSGREGYNEQFF. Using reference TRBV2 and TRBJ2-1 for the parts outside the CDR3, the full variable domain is EPEVTQTPSHQVTQMGQEVILRCVPISNHLYFYWYRQILGQKVEFLVSFYNNEISEKSEIFDDQFSVERPDGSNFTLKIRSTKLEDSAMYFCASSGREGYNEQFFGPGTRLTVL.

The CDR3 loop reads CASSMRTGGNNSPLHF. The CDR3 DNA reads as TGTGCCAGTAGTATGAGGACAGGGGGTAATAATTCACCCCTCCACTTT. The chain employs TRBV19 and TRBJ1-6, with 10 bases aligning to TRBD1. The CDR3 spans 16 residues. Germline lookup yields CDR1 LNHDA and CDR2 SQIVND (reference sequence). V lost 3 bases, J lost 5 bases, and 4 bases stayed unmatched.

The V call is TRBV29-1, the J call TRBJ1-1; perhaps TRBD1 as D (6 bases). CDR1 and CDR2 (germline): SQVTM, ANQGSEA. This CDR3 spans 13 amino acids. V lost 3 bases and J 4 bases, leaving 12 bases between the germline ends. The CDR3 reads CSVDRGVGTEAFF. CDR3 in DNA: TGCAGCGTTGACAGGGGTGTGGGCACTGAAGCTTTCTTT.